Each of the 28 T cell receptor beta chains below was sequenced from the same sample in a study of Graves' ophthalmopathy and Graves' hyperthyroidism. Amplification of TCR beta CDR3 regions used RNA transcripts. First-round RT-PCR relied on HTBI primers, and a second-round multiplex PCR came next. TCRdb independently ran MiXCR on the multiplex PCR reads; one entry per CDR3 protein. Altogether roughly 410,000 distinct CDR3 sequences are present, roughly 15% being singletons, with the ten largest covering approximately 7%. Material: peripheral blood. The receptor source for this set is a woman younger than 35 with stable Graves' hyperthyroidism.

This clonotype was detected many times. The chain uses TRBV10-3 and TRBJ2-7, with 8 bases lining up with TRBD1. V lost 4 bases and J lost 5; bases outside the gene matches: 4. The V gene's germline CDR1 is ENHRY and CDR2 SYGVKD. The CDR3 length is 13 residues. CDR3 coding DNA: TGTGCCATCAGTGTGGCAGGGGGCGACGAGCAGTACTTC. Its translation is CAISVAGGDEQYF.

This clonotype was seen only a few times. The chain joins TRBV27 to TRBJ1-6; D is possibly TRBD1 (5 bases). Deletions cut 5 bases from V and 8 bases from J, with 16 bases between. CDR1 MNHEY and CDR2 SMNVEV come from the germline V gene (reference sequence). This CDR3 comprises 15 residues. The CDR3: CASSPLQEGYSPLHF. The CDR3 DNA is TGTGCCAGCAGTCCCCTTCAAGAGGGGTATTCACCCCTCCACTTT.

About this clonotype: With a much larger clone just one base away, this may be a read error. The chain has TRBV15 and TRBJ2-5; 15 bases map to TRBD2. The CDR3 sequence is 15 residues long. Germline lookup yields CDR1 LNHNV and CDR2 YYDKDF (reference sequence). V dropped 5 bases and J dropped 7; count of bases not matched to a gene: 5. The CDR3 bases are TGTGCCACCAGCCTAGGGACTAGCGGGAGGAGGACCCAGTACTTC. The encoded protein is CATSLGTSGRRTQYF. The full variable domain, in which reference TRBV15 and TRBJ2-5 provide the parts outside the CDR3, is DAMVIQNPRYQVTQFGKPVTLSCSQTLNHNVMYWYQQKSSQAPKLLFHYYDKDFNNEADTPDNFQSRRPNTSFCFLDIRSPGLGDTAMYLCATSLGTSGRRTQYFGPGTRLLVL.

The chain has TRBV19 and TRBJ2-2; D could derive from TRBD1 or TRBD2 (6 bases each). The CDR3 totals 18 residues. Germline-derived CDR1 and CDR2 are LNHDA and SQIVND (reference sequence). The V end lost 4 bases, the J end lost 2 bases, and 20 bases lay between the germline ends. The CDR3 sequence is CASSTPWGAFTNTGELFF. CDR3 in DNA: TGTGCCAGTAGTACTCCTTGGGGGGCCTTTACAAACACCGGGGAGCTGTTTTTT.

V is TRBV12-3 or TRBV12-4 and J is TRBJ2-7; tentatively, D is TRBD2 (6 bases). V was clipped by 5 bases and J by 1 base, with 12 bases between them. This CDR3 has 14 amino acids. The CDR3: CASSGGVLSYEQYF. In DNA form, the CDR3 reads TGTGCCAGCAGTGGCGGGGTCCTATCCTACGAGCAGTACTTC.

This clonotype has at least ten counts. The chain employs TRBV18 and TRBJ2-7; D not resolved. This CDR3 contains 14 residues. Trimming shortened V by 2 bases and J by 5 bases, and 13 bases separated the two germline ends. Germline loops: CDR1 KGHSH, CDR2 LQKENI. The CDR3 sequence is CASSPGIGPHEQYF. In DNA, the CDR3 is TGTGCCAGCTCACCAGGGATAGGGCCTCACGAGCAGTACTTC.

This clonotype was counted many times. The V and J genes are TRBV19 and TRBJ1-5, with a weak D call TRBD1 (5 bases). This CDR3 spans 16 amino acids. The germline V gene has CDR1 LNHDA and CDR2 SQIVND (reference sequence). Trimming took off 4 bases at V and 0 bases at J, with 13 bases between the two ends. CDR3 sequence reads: CASSRLRQTSNQPQHF. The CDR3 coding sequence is TGTGCCAGTAGTAGGCTGCGACAGACTAGCAATCAGCCCCAGCATTTT. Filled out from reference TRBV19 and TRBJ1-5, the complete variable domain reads DGGITQSPKYLFRKEGQNVTLSCEQNLNHDAMYWYRQDPGQGLRLIYYSQIVNDFQKGDIAEGYSVSREKKESFPLTVTSAQKNPTAFYLCASSRLRQTSNQPQHFGDGTRLSIL.

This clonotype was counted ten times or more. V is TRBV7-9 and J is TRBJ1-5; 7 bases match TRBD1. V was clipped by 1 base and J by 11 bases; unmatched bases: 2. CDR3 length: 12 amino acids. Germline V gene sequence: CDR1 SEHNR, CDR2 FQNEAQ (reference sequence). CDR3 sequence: CASSLVGGTQHF. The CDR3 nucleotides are TGTGCCAGCAGCTTAGTAGGGGGCACCCAGCATTTT. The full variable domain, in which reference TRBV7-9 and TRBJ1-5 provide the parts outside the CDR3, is DTGVSQNPRHKITKRGQNVTFRCDPISEHNRLYWYRQTLGQGPEFLTYFQNEAQLEKSRLLSDRFSAERPKGSFSTLEIQRTEQGDSAMYLCASSLVGGTQHFGDGTRLSIL.

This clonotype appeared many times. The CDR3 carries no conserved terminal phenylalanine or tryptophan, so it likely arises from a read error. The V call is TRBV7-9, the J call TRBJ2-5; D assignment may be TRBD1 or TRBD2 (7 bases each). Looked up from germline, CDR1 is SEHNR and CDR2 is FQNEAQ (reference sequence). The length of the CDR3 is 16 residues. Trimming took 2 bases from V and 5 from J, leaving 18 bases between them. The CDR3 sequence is CASSLPDRLGRETQYS. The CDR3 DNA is TGTGCCAGCAGCTTACCGGACAGGCTCGGGAGGGAGACCCAGTACTCC.

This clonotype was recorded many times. CDR3: CASSIRTGETQYF. CDR3 bases: TGTGCCAGCAGTATTCGGACAGGAGAGACCCAGTACTTC. The chain uses TRBV7-2 and TRBJ2-5, with TRBD1 identical over 7 bases. The CDR3 is 13 residues long. The trim removed 6 bases at V and 4 bases at J, leaving 5 bases unmatched. CDR1 and CDR2 (germline): SGHTA, FQGNSA. Together with reference TRBV7-2 and TRBJ2-5, the CDR3 gives the full variable domain: GAGVSQSPSNKVTEKGKDVELRCDPISGHTALYWYRQSLGQGLEFLIYFQGNSAPDKSGLPSDRFSAERTGGSVSTLTIQRTQQEDSAVYLCASSIRTGETQYFGPGTRLLVL.

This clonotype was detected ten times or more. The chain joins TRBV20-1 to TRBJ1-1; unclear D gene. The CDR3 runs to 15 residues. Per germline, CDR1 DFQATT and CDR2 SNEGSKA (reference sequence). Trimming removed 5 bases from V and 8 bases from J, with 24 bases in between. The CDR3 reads CSAARARITSGEAFF. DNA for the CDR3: TGCAGTGCTGCCCGGGCCAGAATCACCTCCGGGGAAGCTTTCTTT.

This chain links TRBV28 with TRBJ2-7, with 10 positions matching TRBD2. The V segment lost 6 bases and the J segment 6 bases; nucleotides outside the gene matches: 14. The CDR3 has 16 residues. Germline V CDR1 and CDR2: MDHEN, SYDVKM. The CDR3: CASRRYSGRTLGEQYF. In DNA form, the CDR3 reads TGTGCCAGCAGGAGATATAGCGGGAGGACCCTTGGCGAGCAGTACTTC.

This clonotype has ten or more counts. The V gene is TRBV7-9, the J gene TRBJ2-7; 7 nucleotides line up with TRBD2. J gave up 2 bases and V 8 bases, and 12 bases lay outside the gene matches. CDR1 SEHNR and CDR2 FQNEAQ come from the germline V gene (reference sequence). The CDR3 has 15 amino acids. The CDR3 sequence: CASAGVGTTTYEQYF. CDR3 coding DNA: TGTGCCAGCGCCGGGGTCGGGACTACCACCTACGAGCAGTACTTC.

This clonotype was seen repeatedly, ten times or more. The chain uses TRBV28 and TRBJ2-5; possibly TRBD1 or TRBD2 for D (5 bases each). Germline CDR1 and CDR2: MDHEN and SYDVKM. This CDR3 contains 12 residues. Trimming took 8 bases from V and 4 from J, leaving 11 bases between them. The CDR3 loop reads CASGGGGETQYF. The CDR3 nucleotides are TGTGCCAGCGGGGGTGGGGGAGAGACCCAGTACTTC. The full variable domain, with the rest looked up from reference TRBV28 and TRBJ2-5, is DVKVTQSSRYLVKRTGEKVFLECVQDMDHENMFWYRQDPGLGLRLIYFSYDVKMKEKGDIPEGYSVSREKKERFSLILESASTNQTSMYLCASGGGGETQYFGPGTRLLVL.

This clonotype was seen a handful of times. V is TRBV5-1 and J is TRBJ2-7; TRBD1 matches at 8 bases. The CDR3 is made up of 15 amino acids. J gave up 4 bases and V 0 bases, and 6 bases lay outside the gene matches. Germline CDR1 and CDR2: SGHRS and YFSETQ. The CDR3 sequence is CASSLGTGWKYEQYF. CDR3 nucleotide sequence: TGCGCCAGCAGCTTGGGGACAGGGTGGAAGTACGAGCAGTACTTC.

In DNA, the CDR3 is TGTGCCAGTAGTATAGTTTCCACAGGACCTTCTGAAGCTTTCTTT. Translating it yields CASSIVSTGPSEAFF. The V call is TRBV19, the J call TRBJ1-1, with TRBD1 as a possible D gene (5 bases). The CDR3 is made up of 15 amino acids. Trimming pared 1 base from V and 6 bases from J, leaving 15 bases between. The germline CDR1 and CDR2 sequences are LNHDA and SQIVND (reference sequence).

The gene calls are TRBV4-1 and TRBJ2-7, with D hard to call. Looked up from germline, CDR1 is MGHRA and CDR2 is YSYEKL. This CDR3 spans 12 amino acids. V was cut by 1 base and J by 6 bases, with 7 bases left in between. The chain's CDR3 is CASSQVSGEQYF. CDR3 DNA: TGCGCCAGCAGCCAAGTTTCGGGCGAGCAGTACTTC.

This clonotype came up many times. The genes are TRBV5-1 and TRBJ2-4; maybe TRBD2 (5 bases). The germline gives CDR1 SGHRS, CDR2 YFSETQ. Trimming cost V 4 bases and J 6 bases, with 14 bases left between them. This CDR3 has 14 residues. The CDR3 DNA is TGCGCCAGCAGCCCCGGACTGGCACGAAACATTCAGTACTTC. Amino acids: CASSPGLARNIQYF.

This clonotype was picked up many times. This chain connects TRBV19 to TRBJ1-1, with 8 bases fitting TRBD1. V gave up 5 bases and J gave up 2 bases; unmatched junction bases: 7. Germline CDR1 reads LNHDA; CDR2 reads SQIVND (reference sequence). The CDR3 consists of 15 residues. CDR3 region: CASSSATGANTEAFF. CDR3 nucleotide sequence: TGTGCCAGTAGTTCTGCGACAGGGGCTAACACTGAAGCTTTCTTT.

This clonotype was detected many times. This chain's CDR3 is CASSWRGGNEQYF. For the CDR3, the DNA is TGTGCCAGTAGTTGGAGAGGTGGGAACGAGCAGTACTTC. This chain uses TRBV19 with TRBJ2-7; D uncertain. The CDR3 runs 13 residues. Germline V gives CDR1 LNHDA, CDR2 SQIVND (reference sequence). V lost 5 bases to trimming and J lost 5 bases, with 13 bases between them.

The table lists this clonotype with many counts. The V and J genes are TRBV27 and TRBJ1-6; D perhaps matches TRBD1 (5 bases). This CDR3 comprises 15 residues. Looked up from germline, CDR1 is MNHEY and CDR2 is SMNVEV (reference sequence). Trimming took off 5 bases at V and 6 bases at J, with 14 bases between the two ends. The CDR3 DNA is TGTGCCAGCAGTCCCCCTCCAGGGATTAATTCACCCCTCCACTTT. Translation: CASSPPPGINSPLHF.

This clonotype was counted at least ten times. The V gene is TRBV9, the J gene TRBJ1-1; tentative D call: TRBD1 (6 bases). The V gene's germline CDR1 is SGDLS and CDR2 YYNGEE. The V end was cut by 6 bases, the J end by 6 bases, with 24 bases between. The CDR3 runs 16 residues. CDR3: CASNPVEQGGYAEAFF. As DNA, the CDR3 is TGTGCCAGCAACCCGGTCGAACAGGGTGGGTACGCTGAAGCTTTCTTT.

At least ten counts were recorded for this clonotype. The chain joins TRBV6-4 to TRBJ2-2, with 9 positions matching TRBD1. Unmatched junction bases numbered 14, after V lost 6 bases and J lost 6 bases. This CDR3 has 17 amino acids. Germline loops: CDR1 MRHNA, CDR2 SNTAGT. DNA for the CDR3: TGTGCCAGCAGGACTAGGCCGGGACAGGGATTGTCCGGGGAGCTGTTTTTT. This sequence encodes CASRTRPGQGLSGELFF.

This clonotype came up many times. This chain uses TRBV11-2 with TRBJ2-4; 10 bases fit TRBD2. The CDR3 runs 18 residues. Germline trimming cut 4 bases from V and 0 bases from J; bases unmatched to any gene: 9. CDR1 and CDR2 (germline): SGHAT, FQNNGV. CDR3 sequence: CASSSLDTSGVAKNIQYF. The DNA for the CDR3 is TGTGCCAGCAGCTCCCTCGACACTAGCGGGGTAGCCAAAAACATTCAGTACTTC.

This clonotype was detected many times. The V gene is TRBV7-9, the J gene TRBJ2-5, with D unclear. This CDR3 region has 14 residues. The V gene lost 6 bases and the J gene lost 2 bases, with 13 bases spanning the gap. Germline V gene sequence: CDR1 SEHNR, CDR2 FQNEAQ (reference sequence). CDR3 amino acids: CASSRVGGQETQYF. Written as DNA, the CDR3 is TGTGCCAGCAGTCGGGTAGGCGGACAAGAGACCCAGTACTTC.

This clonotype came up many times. The CDR3 coding sequence is TGTGCCAGCAGTTTCTCTTCAGGGTTCGAGAAGGACACTGAAGCTTTCTTT. Translating gives CASSFSSGFEKDTEAFF. The V call is TRBV12-3 or TRBV12-4, the J call TRBJ1-1; a possible D gene is TRBD1 (5 bases). V was shortened by 3 bases and J by 3 bases, with 20 bases between the two germline ends. This CDR3 comprises 17 residues.

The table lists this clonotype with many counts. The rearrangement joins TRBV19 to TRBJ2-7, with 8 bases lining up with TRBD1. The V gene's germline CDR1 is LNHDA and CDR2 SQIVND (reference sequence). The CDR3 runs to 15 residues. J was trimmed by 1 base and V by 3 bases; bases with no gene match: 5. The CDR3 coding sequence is TGTGCCAGTAGTATCTCCCAGGGGGCTTCCTACGAGCAGTACTTC. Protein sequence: CASSISQGASYEQYF.

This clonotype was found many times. CDR3 nucleotide sequence: TGCAGTGCTAGTGGGTATGGGCAGGGGCTGCCTTATGGCTACACCTTC. This translates into CSASGYGQGLPYGYTF. The V and J genes are TRBV20-1 and TRBJ1-2; maybe TRBD1 (6 bases). V shed 3 bases and J shed 5 bases, with 22 bases lying between them. Germline V gene lookup returns CDR1 DFQATT and CDR2 SNEGSKA (reference sequence). This CDR3 spans 16 amino acids.